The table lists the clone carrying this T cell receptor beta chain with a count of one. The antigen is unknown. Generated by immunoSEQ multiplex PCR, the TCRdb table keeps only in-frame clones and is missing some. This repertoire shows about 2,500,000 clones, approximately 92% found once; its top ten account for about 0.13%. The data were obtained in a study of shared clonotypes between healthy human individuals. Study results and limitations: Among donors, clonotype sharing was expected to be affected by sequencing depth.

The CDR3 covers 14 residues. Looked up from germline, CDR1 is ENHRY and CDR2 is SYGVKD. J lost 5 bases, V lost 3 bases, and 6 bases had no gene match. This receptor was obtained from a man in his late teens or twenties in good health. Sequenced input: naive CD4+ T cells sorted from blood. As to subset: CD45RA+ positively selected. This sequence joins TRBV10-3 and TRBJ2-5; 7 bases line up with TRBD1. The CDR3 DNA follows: TGTGCCATCAGTGAAGGGGGCAGTTGGGAGACCCAGTACTTC. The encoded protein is CAISEGGSWETQYF.